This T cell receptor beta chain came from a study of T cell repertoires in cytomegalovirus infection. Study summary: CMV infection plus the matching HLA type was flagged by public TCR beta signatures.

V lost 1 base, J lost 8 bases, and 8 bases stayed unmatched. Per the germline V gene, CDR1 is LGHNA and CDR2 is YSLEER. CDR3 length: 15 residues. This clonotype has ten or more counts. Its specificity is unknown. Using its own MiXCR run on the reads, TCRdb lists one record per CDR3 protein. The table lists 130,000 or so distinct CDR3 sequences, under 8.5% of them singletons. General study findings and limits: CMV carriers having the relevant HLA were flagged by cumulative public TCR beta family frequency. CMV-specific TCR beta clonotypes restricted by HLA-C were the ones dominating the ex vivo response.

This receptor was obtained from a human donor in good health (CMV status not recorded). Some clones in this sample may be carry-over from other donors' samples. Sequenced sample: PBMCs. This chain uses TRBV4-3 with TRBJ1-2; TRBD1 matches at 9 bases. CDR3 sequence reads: CASSQASGTGNGYTF. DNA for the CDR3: TGCGCCAGCAGCCAAGCCTCCGGGACAGGGAACGGCTACACCTTC.